What follows are 5 T cell receptor beta chains derived from one specimen sequenced in a study of blood T cell repertoires in COVID-19. The protocol was immunoSEQ multiplex PCR, while the TCRdb copy is restricted to in-frame clones and leaves out a portion. Of 70,000 to 95,000 clones in the sample, roughly four fifths are singletons; the top ten hold less than 25%. The specimen was peripheral blood. These receptors all stem from a human donor in a cohort sampled during active COVID-19.

The V gene is TRBV7-2, the J gene TRBJ2-3; tentative D call: TRBD1 (6 bases). This CDR3 spans 13 amino acids. Germline loops: CDR1 SGHTA, CDR2 FQGNSA. V gave up 6 bases and J gave up 4 bases, with 11 bases separating them. CDR3 DNA sequence: TGTGCCAGCAGGCCCCCAGGGGCAGATACGCAGTATTTT. The encoded protein is CASRPPGADTQYF.

The chain employs TRBV15 and TRBJ2-2; no definite D call. The germline CDR1 and CDR2 sequences are LNHNV and YYDKDF (reference sequence). This CDR3 is built from 14 residues. The germline V and J ends were trimmed by 0 bases and 3 bases, with 5 bases remaining between them. This CDR3 reads CATSRDPDTGELFF. In DNA form, the CDR3 reads TGTGCCACCAGCAGAGATCCCGACACCGGGGAGCTGTTTTTT. The full variable domain, its missing parts supplied by reference TRBV15 and TRBJ2-2, is DAMVIQNPRYQVTQFGKPVTLSCSQTLNHNVMYWYQQKSSQAPKLLFHYYDKDFNNEADTPDNFQSRRPNTSFCFLDIRSPGLGDTAMYLCATSRDPDTGELFFGEGSRLTVL.

The chain couples TRBV6-5 to TRBJ1-5; D not certain. Germline CDR1 reads MNHEY; CDR2 reads SVGAGI. The V end was cut by 6 bases, the J end by 0 bases, with 6 bases between. The CDR3 is made up of 13 amino acids. For the CDR3, the DNA is TGTGCCAGCAGCCCAGATAGCAATCAGCCCCAGCATTTT. Translated, it gives CASSPDSNQPQHF.

This chain links TRBV19 with TRBJ2-2; D may be TRBD2 (5 bases). This CDR3 is 13 amino acids long. In germline, CDR1 is LNHDA, CDR2 SQIVND (reference sequence). The V end was cut by 7 bases, the J end by 2 bases, with 8 bases between. This CDR3 is CASKRTNTGELFF. The CDR3 coding sequence is TGTGCCAGTAAACGGACTAACACCGGGGAGCTGTTTTTT.

This chain connects TRBV18 to TRBJ2-5; D might be TRBD1 (5 bases). CDR3 size: 15 residues. The germline V gene has CDR1 KGHSH and CDR2 LQKENI. Trimming pared 1 base from V and 3 bases from J, leaving 12 bases between. The CDR3 here is CASSPQSAGKETQYF. CDR3 nucleotides: TGTGCCAGCTCACCACAATCGGCAGGGAAAGAGACCCAGTACTTC.